This T cell receptor beta chain was sequenced during a study of blood T cell repertoires in COVID-19. Produced via immunoSEQ multiplex PCR; TCRdb's table is partial and in-frame only. This sample has about 150,000 clones; more than 75% occur once, and the top ten carry roughly 2.6%. With 3 bases clipped from V and 1 base from J, the junction kept 6 bases outside the gene matches. Per the germline V gene, CDR1 is MNHEY and CDR2 is SVGEGT. The CDR3 consists of 16 residues. The chain couples TRBV6-2 or TRBV6-3 to TRBJ2-3, with 8 bases aligning to TRBD2. The sequenced material came from peripheral blood. This receptor was obtained from a human donor with acute or convalescent COVID-19. The donor label of this sample is uncertain. Here the CDR3 DNA reads TGTGCCAGCAGTTATCTGGCGGGAGGCCGCACAGATACGCAGTATTTT. This translates into CASSYLAGGRTDTQYF.